This section outlines one TCR beta chain sequence together with its context. The data were taken from a study of T cells in Graves' hyperthyroidism and ophthalmopathy. The CDR3 is 11 residues long. Trimming left V 10 bases short and J 1 base short, with 8 bases between. CDR1 and CDR2 from the germline V gene are SNHLY and FYNNEI. Amplified regions were TCR beta CDR3 sequences from RNA transcripts. HTBI primers drove first-round RT-PCR of the TCR CDR3. A single record per CDR3 protein comes from TCRdb applying MiXCR to the multiplex PCR reads. The sample records hundreds of thousands of distinct CDR3 sequences, roughly 15% being singletons.

The receptor was isolated from a young woman with Graves' hyperthyroidism. The rearrangement joins TRBV2 to TRBJ2-7, with D tentatively TRBD1 (6 bases). The sequenced sample consisted of blood. DNA for the CDR3: TGTGCCACCGGACAGTCCTACGAGCAGTACTTC. It yields the protein CATGQSYEQYF.